The 22 T cell receptor beta chains below all came from one sample that was sequenced in a study of blood T cell repertoires in COVID-19. Measured with immunoSEQ multiplex PCR; TCRdb has only the in-frame clones, and not every one. The sample has some 370,000 clones, around 89% seen once. Sample: peripheral blood. These receptors all stem from a young man with active or convalescent COVID-19.

The J gene is TRBJ2-1, the V gene TRBV27, with 10 positions matching TRBD2. CDR3 length: 15 residues. Germline values: CDR1 MNHEY, CDR2 SMNVEV (reference sequence). Losses at the gene ends were 1 base for V and 8 bases for J; bases not matched to a gene: 5. CDR3 sequence: CASSLYPSGSYEQFF. The CDR3 DNA sequence: TGTGCCAGCAGTTTATATCCTAGCGGGAGCTATGAGCAGTTCTTC.

The chain combines TRBV4-3 with TRBJ2-7; weak D call: TRBD1 (6 bases). This CDR3 contains 18 residues. CDR1 and CDR2 (germline): LGHNA, YSLEER. With 0 bases removed from V and 5 bases from J, the gap between germline ends came to 23 bases. The CDR3 here is CASSQDTLAETGRNEQYF. DNA for the CDR3: TGCGCCAGCAGCCAAGACACACTCGCCGAAACAGGGAGAAACGAGCAGTACTTC.

The CDR3 reads CASTVWGQDQYSNQPQHF. As DNA, the CDR3 is TGTGCCAGCACCGTCTGGGGACAGGACCAATATAGCAATCAGCCCCAGCATTTT. This chain uses TRBV28 with TRBJ1-5, with 8 bases aligning to TRBD1. CDR3 length equals 18 residues. The V gene end was trimmed by 7 bases and the J gene end by 0 bases; junction bases not matched to a gene: 14. Germline V gene lookup returns CDR1 MDHEN and CDR2 SYDVKM.

This sequence joins TRBV29-1 and TRBJ2-3, with 13 positions matching TRBD2. V shed 5 bases and J 2 bases; nucleotides not matched to a gene: 4. The CDR3 length is 15 residues. Per the germline V gene, CDR1 is SQVTM and CDR2 is ANQGSEA. The CDR3 region has the DNA TGCAGCGTTACCGGGACTAGCGGGGCCACAGATACGCAGTATTTT. This codes for CSVTGTSGATDTQYF.

The chain is built from TRBV5-1 and TRBJ2-7; D unresolved. CDR1 is SGHRS and CDR2 is YFSETQ in the germline V gene. V lost 0 bases and J 3 bases, leaving 10 bases between the germline ends. CDR3 length equals 14 residues. The CDR3: CASSLDLLRYEQYF. CDR3 nucleotides: TGCGCCAGCAGCTTGGATTTACTCCGCTACGAGCAGTACTTC.

The chain employs TRBV12-5 and TRBJ2-1, with 8 bases aligning to TRBD1. Germline CDR1 is LGHNT and CDR2 is FRNRAP. V was clipped by 8 bases and J by 8 bases; unmatched bases: 5. This CDR3 has 12 amino acids. The CDR3 DNA follows: TGTGCTAGTCAAGGACAGGGCGATGAGCAGTTCTTC. The encoded protein is CASQGQGDEQFF.

The V call is TRBV7-2, the J call TRBJ2-4; TRBD2 might be the D (5 bases). CDR3 size: 15 residues. Between the trimmed V and J ends, which lost 3 bases and 2 bases, there was a span of 11 bases. CDR1 and CDR2 (germline): SGHTA, FQGNSA. This CDR3 reads CASSLVRASKNIQYF. Here the CDR3 DNA reads TGTGCCAGCAGCTTGGTGAGGGCATCCAAAAACATTCAGTACTTC.

This chain connects TRBV5-1 to TRBJ2-3, with unresolved D. CDR1 and CDR2 (germline): SGHRS, YFSETQ. Trimming pared 2 bases from V and 3 bases from J, leaving 16 bases between. This CDR3 has 16 amino acids. The CDR3 region has the DNA TGCGCCAGCAGCTTCATACCCAGCGTAAGAACAGATACGCAGTATTTT. This codes for CASSFIPSVRTDTQYF. Drawing the rest from reference TRBV5-1 and TRBJ2-3, the complete variable domain is KAGVTQTPRYLIKTRGQQVTLSCSPISGHRSVSWYQQTPGQGLQFLFEYFSETQRNKGNFPGRFSGRQFSNSRSEMNVSTLELGDSALYLCASSFIPSVRTDTQYFGPGTRLTVL.

V is TRBV25-1 and J is TRBJ2-3, with 11 bases that match TRBD2. Trimming cost V 4 bases and J 6 bases; bases outside gene matches: 12. Germline lookup yields CDR1 MGHDK and CDR2 SYGVNS. CDR3 length equals 17 residues. CDR3 amino acids: CASSASIGLAGPDTQYF. The CDR3 bases are TGTGCCAGCAGTGCTTCGATTGGACTAGCGGGTCCGGATACGCAGTATTTT.

J is TRBJ1-6 and V is TRBV5-4; TRBD1 might be the D (6 bases). The germline CDR1 and CDR2 sequences are SGHNT and YYREEE (reference sequence). V lost 10 bases, J lost 6 bases, and 17 bases lay in between. The CDR3 is 14 amino acids. CDR3 DNA sequence: TGTGCCGCCCGACCGGGGGGCAGTAATTCACCCCTCCACTTT. Its translation: CAARPGGSNSPLHF.

The chain has TRBV5-1 and TRBJ2-7; possible D gene TRBD2, 5 bases. The CDR3 runs to 16 residues. CDR1 and CDR2 from the germline V gene are SGHRS and YFSETQ. Trimming left V 1 base short and J 2 bases short, with 16 bases between. Written as DNA, the CDR3 is TGCGCCAGCAGCTTGTCGGTCGGCGGGTGGGCCTACGAGCAGTACTTC. This sequence encodes CASSLSVGGWAYEQYF.

The genes are TRBV5-5 and TRBJ2-5; D perhaps matches TRBD1 (5 bases). This CDR3 spans 16 amino acids. With 0 bases removed from V and 1 base from J, the gap between germline ends came to 13 bases. Germline V gene data show CDR1 as SGHKS and CDR2 as YYEKEE (reference sequence). This CDR3 is CASSLGQGGFQETQYF. The CDR3 DNA sequence: TGTGCCAGCAGCTTGGGGCAGGGCGGTTTCCAAGAGACCCAGTACTTC.

The genes are TRBV28 and TRBJ1-5, with TRBD1 as a possible D gene (5 bases). The germline V and J ends were trimmed by 7 bases and 3 bases, with 28 bases remaining between them. Germline V gene data show CDR1 as MDHEN and CDR2 as SYDVKM. The CDR3 loop spans 19 amino acids. In DNA, the CDR3 is TGTGCCAGCACCTCCGGGGGGTGGGCAAATCGCGTCCTCAATCAGCCCCAGCATTTT. The encoded protein is CASTSGGWANRVLNQPQHF. Combining the CDR3 with reference TRBV28 and TRBJ1-5 gives the whole variable domain DVKVTQSSRYLVKRTGEKVFLECVQDMDHENMFWYRQDPGLGLRLIYFSYDVKMKEKGDIPEGYSVSREKKERFSLILESASTNQTSMYLCASTSGGWANRVLNQPQHFGDGTRLSIL.

The V call is TRBV7-9, the J call TRBJ1-4, with 8 bases fitting TRBD1. This CDR3 is 18 amino acids long. V lost 5 bases to trimming and J lost 0 bases; unmatched junction nucleotides: 11. Germline CDR1 SEHNR, CDR2 FQNEAQ (reference sequence). CDR3 region: CASSKWTGWPATNEKLFF. In nucleotides, the CDR3 is TGTGCCAGCAGCAAGTGGACAGGGTGGCCTGCAACTAATGAAAAACTGTTTTTT.

This chain uses TRBV7-3 with TRBJ2-2; 9 bases fit TRBD2. The CDR3 consists of 16 residues. V lost 5 bases to trimming and J lost 4 bases; unmatched junction nucleotides: 8. CDR1 and CDR2 from the germline V gene are SGHTA and FQGTGA. The CDR3, as DNA: TGTGCCAGCAGCCTTCTTAGCGGGAGTGTCACCGGGGAGCTGTTTTTT. This translates into CASSLLSGSVTGELFF.

The rearrangement links TRBV5-1 to TRBJ1-3; D may be TRBD1 (6 bases). The V end lost 2 bases, the J end lost 9 bases, and 24 bases lay between the germline ends. Germline values: CDR1 SGHRS, CDR2 YFSETQ. The CDR3 loop spans 17 amino acids. The CDR3 DNA reads as TGCGCCAGCAGCTTCTACCCAAGACAGGCGAACCCCCGCACCATATATTTT. Protein sequence: CASSFYPRQANPRTIYF.

The rearrangement uses TRBV11-1 and TRBJ1-6; D call uncertain. The CDR3 sequence is 14 residues long. V was pared by 2 bases and J by 10 bases, with 12 bases between. Germline V gene lookup returns CDR1 SGHAT and CDR2 FQDESV (reference sequence). The chain's CDR3 is CASSLNTKRSPLHF. In nucleotides, the CDR3 is TGTGCCAGCAGCTTAAACACAAAGCGGTCACCCCTCCACTTT.

This chain joins TRBV28 and TRBJ2-7; weak D call: TRBD2 (5 bases). Germline CDR1 MDHEN, CDR2 SYDVKM. Trimming left V 4 bases short and J 5 bases short, with 27 bases between. This CDR3 is built from 18 residues. CDR3 in DNA: TGTGCCAGCAGTTACCTTCTCCGAGTCGGGGTGGGTGACAACGAGCAGTACTTC. Translating gives CASSYLLRVGVGDNEQYF.

This clone was seen once. This chain links TRBV9 with TRBJ2-7; D perhaps matches TRBD2 (6 bases). The CDR3 extends over 15 amino acids. Germline V gene sequence: CDR1 SGDLS, CDR2 YYNGEE. V was shortened by 0 bases and J by 6 bases, with 16 bases between the two germline ends. CDR3 nucleotides: TGTGCCAGCAGCGTAGCCGGGGCTAGCGCCTTCGAGCAGTACTTC. Protein sequence: CASSVAGASAFEQYF.

This sequence joins TRBV6-5 and TRBJ1-2; D uncertain. The CDR3 extends over 16 amino acids. In germline, CDR1 is MNHEY, CDR2 SVGAGI. V lost 2 bases and J lost 0, with 13 bases in between. The DNA of the CDR3 is TGTGCCAGCAGTTACAATCGGGAACCTACTAACTATGGCTACACCTTC. Protein product: CASSYNREPTNYGYTF.

The chain is built from TRBV18 and TRBJ1-2, with D unclear. The CDR3 has 15 residues. CDR1 is KGHSH, CDR2 LQKENI, per germline. The V gene lost 2 bases and the J gene lost 4 bases, with 14 bases spanning the gap. The CDR3 nucleotides are TGTGCCAGCTCACCAGTGTTGCGGGAGATCTATGGCTACACCTTC. Its protein product is CASSPVLREIYGYTF.

The CDR3 protein is CASSQERQVYNEQFF. CDR3 bases: TGCGCCAGCAGCCAAGAGAGACAGGTCTACAATGAGCAGTTCTTC. J is TRBJ2-1 and V is TRBV4-1; the D gene is possibly TRBD1 (6 bases). V lost 0 bases, J lost 3 bases, and 9 bases lay in between. The CDR3 has 15 amino acids. The germline CDR1 and CDR2 sequences are MGHRA and YSYEKL.